A selection of T cell receptor beta chains follows, all from one sample in a study of blood T cell repertoires in COVID-19. Measured with immunoSEQ multiplex PCR; TCRdb has only the in-frame clones, and not every one. In the table there are roughly 150,000 clones, 80% to 90% of which are singletons. Sequencing was performed on peripheral blood. These receptors were taken from a woman aged 70-85 years with COVID-19, enrolled during active disease. Each CDR3 is given with its conserved first and last residue. A D gene is named only where the DNA matches it firmly. Not all rows give a size; the values are once, few, many and, for expanded clones, a class.

j_call v_call clone_size d_call cdr3_nt cdr3_aa
TRBJ1-4 TRBV19 . TRBD1 TGTGCCAGTAGCCCATCCGGACAGGGTCAGGAAAAACTGTTTTTT CASSPSGQGQEKLFF
TRBJ1-2 TRBV6-5 . . TGTGCCAGTTCTACGGGGGACTCCTATGGCTACACCTTC CASSTGDSYGYTF
TRBJ1-2 TRBV2 . . TGTGCCAGCAGGCCGGGACTTAACTATGGCTACACCTTC CASRPGLNYGYTF
TRBJ1-5 TRBV27 . . TGTGCCAGCTCCCCCCGGGCTCGGGGGCAGCCCCAGCATTTT CASSPRARGQPQHF
TRBJ1-4 TRBV28 . TRBD1 TGTGCCAGCAGTTCCGGGACAGCTGATGAAAAACTGTTTTTT CASSSGTADEKLFF
TRBJ2-2 TRBV23-1 . . TGCGCCAGCAGTCGACCTAGCTCATTTCGATCCGGGGAGCTGTTTTTT CASSRPSSFRSGELFF
TRBJ1-5 TRBV30 . TRBD1 TGTGCCTGGGGCACAGGGGGCGAGGCTTGGAATCAGCCCCAGCATTTT CAWGTGGEAWNQPQHF
TRBJ1-2 TRBV15 . TRBD1 TGTGCCACCAGCTCCCGACAGGGCCCTATCGGGGGCTACACCTTC CATSSRQGPIGGYTF
TRBJ1-5 TRBV2 . TRBD1 TGTGCCAGCTGCCCCGGACAGGGGAATCAGCCCCAGCATTTT CASCPGQGNQPQHF
TRBJ1-1 TRBV28 . . TGTGCCAGCAGTTTACTTTCTGGAACGCGGACTGAAGCTTTCTTT CASSLLSGTRTEAFF
TRBJ1-2 TRBV28 . TRBD1 TGTGCCAGCAGATTAGACAGGGTCGGCTCGGGGTATGGCTACACCTTC CASRLDRVGSGYGYTF
TRBJ2-1 TRBV14 . TRBD2 TGTGCCAGCAGCCCCAGGGGACTAGCGGTGTACAATGAGCAGTTCTTC CASSPRGLAVYNEQFF
TRBJ2-1 TRBV4-1 . . TGCGCCAGCAGCCACCTGCGACTCCGCAATGAGCAGTTCTTC CASSHLRLRNEQFF
TRBJ2-1 TRBV3-1/TRBV3-2 . TRBD2 TGTGCCAGCAGCCAAGCCGCTAGCGGGTCATACAATGAGCAGTTCTTC CASSQAASGSYNEQFF
TRBJ2-5 TRBV6-5 once TRBD1 TGTGCCAGCAAGGGGGCTTGGGGGTTTCAAGAGACCCAGTACTTC CASKGAWGFQETQYF
TRBJ2-4 TRBV27 . . TGTGCCAGCAGTTTAACGTGGGGCTTCAGTAGAAGCATGGCCAAAAACATTCAGTACTTC CASSLTWGFSRSMAKNIQYF
TRBJ2-5 TRBV29-1 . . TGCCGCGTGGGGGCCCTGGGGGGGGCCGAGACCCAGTACTTC CRVGALGGAETQYF
TRBJ2-7 TRBV6-5 . . TGTGCCAGCAGCCTAACAGAAGTCTACGAGCAGTACTTC CASSLTEVYEQYF
TRBJ1-4 TRBV19 few TRBD1 TGTGCCAGTAGTTCCGGGACAGGGAATGAAAAACTGTTTTTT CASSSGTGNEKLFF
TRBJ1-1 TRBV3-1/TRBV3-2 once . TGTGCCAGCAGCCAAGGCCCATCGGGCCCCCGGGGATCGGGCACTGAAGCTTTCTTT CASSQGPSGPRGSGTEAFF
TRBJ1-4 TRBV2 few . TGTGCCAGCGTTCTGGAGGGCCTCCTAGAAAAACTGTTTTTT CASVLEGLLEKLFF
TRBJ2-2 TRBV2 . . TGTGCCAGCAGTGAAAAGGGAGAGAACACCGGGGAGCTGTTTTTT CASSEKGENTGELFF
TRBJ2-7 TRBV7-2 . TRBD2 TGTGCCAGCAGCTTAGCCATTGGTAGCGGGGGTAGGTTTGAGCAGTACTTC CASSLAIGSGGRFEQYF
TRBJ2-2 TRBV11-2 . TRBD1 TGTGCCAGCAGAAAACCGGGACAGGGCACCGGGGAGCTGTTTTTT CASRKPGQGTGELFF
TRBJ1-2 TRBV19 . TRBD1 TGTGCCAGTAGTGTTAAACCGGGACAGGGCTATGGCTACACCTTC CASSVKPGQGYGYTF
TRBJ2-5 TRBV7-3 . TRBD2 TGTGCCAGCAGCTTAGGGTATGGGACTAGCCAAGAGACCCAGTACTTC CASSLGYGTSQETQYF
TRBJ1-2 TRBV3-1/TRBV3-2 . . TGTGCCAGCAGCCAAGAAGGTGCTCTCGGGGGCTACACCTTC CASSQEGALGGYTF